This T cell receptor (beta chain) was found in a study of shared clonotypes between healthy human individuals. Study-level results: Sorted-subset sequencing, rarefaction showed, was incomplete despite large depth. Sequencing depth was expected to affect clonotype sharing among donors.

Nashville, Tennessee was home to all donors, each a Caucasian adult. The CDR3 loop spans 13 amino acids. V lost 1 base and J lost 1, with 3 bases in between. From germline, CDR1 is SGHDT and CDR2 YYEEEE. Samples underwent the assay at deep level. The repertoire was sequenced with immunoSEQ multiplex PCR; TCRdb's copy has only in-frame clones and lacks some. Here the sample spans about 2 million clones, 90% to 95% being singletons. As concerns this clone: Its antigen is undetermined.

The clonotype comes from a man aged 18-30 years in good health. The rearrangement uses TRBV5-6 and TRBJ1-5, with D unclear. Input material: naive CD4+ T cells sorted from blood. This sample's subset: CD45RA+ positively selected. This chain's CDR3 is CASSLYSNQPQHF. In DNA form, the CDR3 reads TGTGCCAGCAGCTTGTACAGCAATCAGCCCCAGCATTTT.